The 4 T cell receptor beta chains presented below share a single source sample, sequenced in a study of Graves' ophthalmopathy and Graves' hyperthyroidism. The TCR beta CDR3 regions underwent amplification from RNA transcripts. RT-PCR with HTBI primers came first, then second-round multiplex PCR. TCRdb analysed the multiplex PCR reads with MiXCR anew, one entry per CDR3 protein. Of around 590,000 distinct CDR3 sequences listed, 39% are singletons. The sequencing input was peripheral blood or thyroid tissue (not recorded which). The receptors stem from an adult man with Graves' hyperthyroidism.

This clonotype was counted many times. This chain joins TRBV20-1 and TRBJ2-7, with D tentatively TRBD2 (7 bases). Germline V gives CDR1 DFQATT, CDR2 SNEGSKA (reference sequence). The CDR3 has 13 residues. Trimming took off 6 bases at V and 4 bases at J, with 16 bases between the two ends. CDR3 protein: CSANTRGAYEQYF. Written as DNA, the CDR3 is TGCAGTGCCAATACCCGGGGGGCATACGAGCAGTACTTC.

On this clonotype itself: The junction and the germline gene differ at one end; a read error may be behind it. The V and J genes are TRBV12-3 or TRBV12-4 and TRBJ1-5; D is undetermined. The CDR3 is 11 amino acids. The CDR3: CASSLAGPQHF. The CDR3 DNA reads as TGTGCCAGCAGCTTAGCGGGGCCCCAGCATTTT.

This clonotype was counted once. This could be a read error, since a much larger clone is one nucleotide away. The CDR3 ends on some other residue instead of the conserved phenylalanine or tryptophan, so this is likely a read error. The chain is built from TRBV2 and TRBJ1-1; D is ambiguous. Germline CDR1 and CDR2: SNHLY and FYNNEI. Trimming shortened V by 6 bases and J by 0 bases, and 11 bases separated the two germline ends. CDR3 length equals 14 residues. The CDR3 DNA sequence: TGTGCCAGCAGCCGCACGACATTGAACACTGAAGCTTTCCTT. It yields the protein CASSRTTLNTEAFL.

This clonotype was picked up one time. V usage is TRBV9 and J usage is TRBJ1-3; D call uncertain. Germline V CDR1 and CDR2: SGDLS, YYNGEE. Trimming shortened V by 1 base and J by 2 bases, and 13 bases separated the two germline ends. This CDR3 contains 16 residues. The CDR3 DNA reads TGTGCCAGCAGCGTAAGGGAGGAGGGAACTGGAAACACCATATATTTT. It encodes CASSVREEGTGNTIYF.